The rows below give T cell receptor beta chains drawn from one sample of a study of CD8+ T cells in alopecia areata. The table came from immunoSEQ multiplex PCR; TCRdb's copy has only in-frame clones and leaves some out. In the table there are some 210,000 clones, about three fifths of which are singletons. Sample: CD4+ T cells sorted from blood, taken at week 0. The receptors stem from a human donor with alopecia areata. Each CDR3 is given with its conserved first and last residue. The D gene is left open where the match is weak. Expanded clones get a size class; other rows say once, few or many, or leave the size out.

j_call: TRBJ2-5
v_call: TRBV5-6
clone_size: few
d_call: .
cdr3_nt: TGTGCCAGCAGCATACCGACCGGAGTGTTGGAGACCCAGTACTTC
cdr3_aa: CASSIPTGVLETQYF

j_call: TRBJ1-5
v_call: TRBV30
clone_size: .
d_call: TRBD1
cdr3_nt: TGTGCCTGGAGCTACGGACAGGGAGGCAATCAGCCCCAGCATTTT
cdr3_aa: CAWSYGQGGNQPQHF

j_call: TRBJ1-6
v_call: TRBV2
clone_size: .
d_call: .
cdr3_nt: TGTGCCAGCAGTGAAGCAAGGTCGTCACCCCTCCACTTT
cdr3_aa: CASSEARSSPLHF

j_call: TRBJ2-2
v_call: TRBV9
clone_size: few
d_call: .
cdr3_nt: TGTGCCAGCACGCGGTTTCCAGGCAGCCGCACCGGGGAGCTGTTTTTT
cdr3_aa: CASTRFPGSRTGELFF

j_call: TRBJ1-2
v_call: TRBV6-1
clone_size: .
d_call: TRBD1
cdr3_nt: TGTGCCAGCAGTGGCACAGGGGTGCGTGGCTACACCTTC
cdr3_aa: CASSGTGVRGYTF

j_call: TRBJ1-2
v_call: TRBV7-9
clone_size: .
d_call: .
cdr3_nt: TGTGCCAGCAGCTTAGAGAGGGTCTCTGGCTACACCTTC
cdr3_aa: CASSLERVSGYTF

j_call: TRBJ2-3
v_call: TRBV29-1
clone_size: .
d_call: .
cdr3_nt: TGCAGCGTTGAGGTCAGTGCAGCAGATACGCAGTATTTT
cdr3_aa: CSVEVSAADTQYF

j_call: TRBJ1-1
v_call: TRBV7-9
clone_size: few
d_call: .
cdr3_nt: TGTGCCAGCAGCTTCGACAGGATCTTT
cdr3_aa: CASSFDRIF

j_call: TRBJ1-1
v_call: TRBV29-1
clone_size: .
d_call: TRBD1
cdr3_nt: TGCAGCGGGGACAGGGGGCTGAACACTGAAGCTTTCTTT
cdr3_aa: CSGDRGLNTEAFF

j_call: TRBJ2-7
v_call: TRBV11-2
clone_size: .
d_call: TRBD1
cdr3_nt: TGTGCCAGCAGCTTGGGACAGAATGTTGTCAGGCACTTC
cdr3_aa: CASSLGQNVVRHF

j_call: TRBJ1-1
v_call: TRBV11-2
clone_size: few
d_call: .
cdr3_nt: TGTGCCAGCACACAGGGAAGGATGGGCACTGAAGCTTTCTTT
cdr3_aa: CASTQGRMGTEAFF

j_call: TRBJ2-1
v_call: TRBV29-1
clone_size: .
d_call: TRBD2
cdr3_nt: TGCAGCGTTGAGGGACTAGCGAGGAGGGAGCAGTTCTTC
cdr3_aa: CSVEGLARREQFF

j_call: TRBJ1-2
v_call: TRBV29-1
clone_size: few
d_call: .
cdr3_nt: TGCACCGCTAGACAGGAGTACTATGGCTACACCTTC
cdr3_aa: CTARQEYYGYTF

j_call: TRBJ2-7
v_call: TRBV9
clone_size: .
d_call: .
cdr3_nt: TGTGCCAGCAGCGTAGCTACGGGGAGTTCCTACGAGCAGTACTTC
cdr3_aa: CASSVATGSSYEQYF

j_call: TRBJ1-2
v_call: TRBV27
clone_size: .
d_call: .
cdr3_nt: TGTGCCAGCATTTTACCGGTTAACTATGGCTACACCTTC
cdr3_aa: CASILPVNYGYTF

j_call: TRBJ2-7
v_call: TRBV29-1
clone_size: .
d_call: .
cdr3_nt: TGCAGCGTGAGTCCAGGGGGGGCGTACGAGCAGTACTTC
cdr3_aa: CSVSPGGAYEQYF

j_call: TRBJ1-4
v_call: TRBV7-9
clone_size: .
d_call: .
cdr3_nt: TGTGCCAGCAGCTCCCTTGAGTGGGGGGATGGTGAAAAACTGTTTTTT
cdr3_aa: CASSSLEWGDGEKLFF

j_call: TRBJ2-3
v_call: TRBV23-1
clone_size: .
d_call: .
cdr3_nt: TGCGCCAGCAGTCAAAGGTGGACGAAGAGGGGCACAGATACGCAGTATTTT
cdr3_aa: CASSQRWTKRGTDTQYF

j_call: TRBJ1-1
v_call: TRBV30
clone_size: .
d_call: .
cdr3_nt: TGTGCCTGGGGCTGGAACACTGAAGCTTTCTTT
cdr3_aa: CAWGWNTEAFF

j_call: TRBJ2-7
v_call: TRBV5-1
clone_size: once
d_call: TRBD2
cdr3_nt: TGCGCCAGCAGGGAGGCGACTAGCGGGAGTTACGAGCAGTACTTC
cdr3_aa: CASREATSGSYEQYF

j_call: TRBJ2-4
v_call: TRBV7-8
clone_size: .
d_call: TRBD2
cdr3_nt: TGTGCCAGCAGCTTAAGGGTCCGGCTAGCGGGAGCCAAAAACATTCAGTACTTC
cdr3_aa: CASSLRVRLAGAKNIQYF

j_call: TRBJ1-1
v_call: TRBV30
clone_size: .
d_call: TRBD1
cdr3_nt: TGTGCCTGGAGTGAGATAACGGGACAGGATTCTTTCTTT
cdr3_aa: CAWSEITGQDSFF

j_call: TRBJ1-6
v_call: TRBV6-1
clone_size: .
d_call: .
cdr3_nt: TGTGCCAGCAGCCGGTGGAATTCACCCCTCCACTTT
cdr3_aa: CASSRWNSPLHF

j_call: TRBJ2-1
v_call: TRBV28
clone_size: .
d_call: TRBD1
cdr3_nt: TGTGCCAGCAGTCAAACCGGGACAGGGCGCTACAATGAGCAGTTCTTC
cdr3_aa: CASSQTGTGRYNEQFF

j_call: TRBJ1-5
v_call: TRBV6-1
clone_size: few
d_call: TRBD1
cdr3_nt: TGTGCCAGCAGTGCGTGGGGACAGGGGGGGAGTAGGCCCCAGCATTTT
cdr3_aa: CASSAWGQGGSRPQHF

j_call: TRBJ1-1
v_call: TRBV5-4
clone_size: few
d_call: .
cdr3_nt: TGTGCCAGCAGCGTGGGACGGAGGAACACTGAAGCTTTCTTT
cdr3_aa: CASSVGRRNTEAFF

j_call: TRBJ1-1
v_call: TRBV12-5
clone_size: .
d_call: .
cdr3_nt: TGTGCTAGTGGTCCCTCCACGACAGAAGCTTTCTTT
cdr3_aa: CASGPSTTEAFF

j_call: TRBJ2-7
v_call: TRBV7-3
clone_size: .
d_call: TRBD1
cdr3_nt: TGTGCCAGCAGCCCCGGACAGGGGATTTACGAGCAGTACTTC
cdr3_aa: CASSPGQGIYEQYF

j_call: TRBJ1-3
v_call: TRBV29-1
clone_size: .
d_call: .
cdr3_nt: TGCAGCGTTTCCGGGGGTAGTGGAAACACCATATATTTT
cdr3_aa: CSVSGGSGNTIYF

j_call: TRBJ1-5
v_call: TRBV30
clone_size: .
d_call: .
cdr3_nt: TGTGCCTGGAGCCGTATGGACAGCAATCAGCCCCAGCATTTT
cdr3_aa: CAWSRMDSNQPQHF

j_call: TRBJ2-5
v_call: TRBV6-6
clone_size: .
d_call: .
cdr3_nt: TGTGCCAGCAGTGCCCGGGACCAAGAGACCCAGTACTTC
cdr3_aa: CASSARDQETQYF

j_call: TRBJ2-1
v_call: TRBV10-3
clone_size: .
d_call: .
cdr3_nt: TGTGCCATCAGTGAGGGCGGGTACAACAATGAGCAGTTCTTC
cdr3_aa: CAISEGGYNNEQFF

j_call: TRBJ2-2
v_call: TRBV5-1
clone_size: .
d_call: TRBD2
cdr3_nt: TGCGCCAGCAGCGGATCTAGCGGCCTGAACACCGGGGAGCTGTTTTTT
cdr3_aa: CASSGSSGLNTGELFF

j_call: TRBJ2-3
v_call: TRBV29-1
clone_size: .
d_call: .
cdr3_nt: TGCAGCGTTGATCTCCCTTTGACAGATACGCAGTATTTT
cdr3_aa: CSVDLPLTDTQYF

j_call: TRBJ2-2
v_call: TRBV29-1
clone_size: once
d_call: .
cdr3_nt: TGCAGCGTTAGGGGTAAAGGGGGTACCGGGGAGCTGTTTTTT
cdr3_aa: CSVRGKGGTGELFF

j_call: TRBJ2-5
v_call: TRBV7-2
clone_size: .
d_call: .
cdr3_nt: TGTGCCAGCAGCTTTTCCCAGGGCTCGTACCAAGAGACCCAGTACTTC
cdr3_aa: CASSFSQGSYQETQYF

j_call: TRBJ1-6
v_call: TRBV2
clone_size: .
d_call: .
cdr3_nt: TGTGCCAGCAATCGGGTGCAGAACTCCTATAATTCACCCCTCCACTTT
cdr3_aa: CASNRVQNSYNSPLHF

j_call: TRBJ1-2
v_call: TRBV7-9
clone_size: .
d_call: .
cdr3_nt: TGTGCCATCGGTACCAAAGCAATCAACTATGGCTACACCTTC
cdr3_aa: CAIGTKAINYGYTF

j_call: TRBJ2-1
v_call: TRBV2
clone_size: .
d_call: .
cdr3_nt: TGTGCCAGCAGTGACTCGTATTACAATGAGCAGTTCTTC
cdr3_aa: CASSDSYYNEQFF

j_call: TRBJ2-7
v_call: TRBV2
clone_size: .
d_call: .
cdr3_nt: TGTGCCAGCAATATAAACGAGCAGTACTTC
cdr3_aa: CASNINEQYF